The 17 T cell receptor beta chains below all came from one sample that was sequenced in a study of cytomegalovirus exposure and HLA in healthy donors. Assay: immunoSEQ multiplex PCR; the TCRdb copy retains only in-frame clones and omits some. The data hold 68,000 or so clones, with roughly 96% observed a single time. Sequenced: PBMCs. The receptors shown here come from a man between 18 and 35 years old in good health and CMV-seronegative.

The chain couples TRBV10-3 to TRBJ1-2; D might be TRBD1 (6 bases). Germline assignment: CDR1 ENHRY and CDR2 SYGVKD. This CDR3 region has 16 residues. V lost 0 bases and J 3 bases, leaving 14 bases between the germline ends. In DNA form, the CDR3 reads TGTGCCATCAGTGAGTCCTACAGGGCCCAGGACTATGGCTACACCTTC. It specifies CAISESYRAQDYGYTF.

V and J are TRBV5-1 and TRBJ2-2, with a weak D call TRBD2 (7 bases). CDR3 length: 13 residues. The V gene's germline CDR1 is SGHRS and CDR2 YFSETQ. V gave up 6 bases and J gave up 6 bases, with 12 bases separating them. The CDR3 DNA reads as TGCGCCAGCACTCTGGGGGGGCCCGGGGAGCTGTTTTTT. Translated: CASTLGGPGELFF.

This clone was detected only once. The chain links TRBV6-7 to TRBJ2-1; 9 nucleotides line up with TRBD1. TRBV6-7 is classed as an ORF, of uncertain function. Losses at the gene ends were 5 bases for V and 0 bases for J; bases not matched to a gene: 2. The CDR3 length is 15 residues. CDR3 in amino acids: CASSTTGGSYNEQFF. The CDR3 DNA is TGTGCCAGCAGTACGACAGGGGGCTCCTACAATGAGCAGTTCTTC.

The chain has TRBV13 and TRBJ2-1; D is possibly TRBD2 (6 bases). CDR3 length: 13 residues. Trimming stripped 3 bases from V and 6 bases from J, with 9 bases between. Germline V gives CDR1 PRHDT, CDR2 FYEKMQ (reference sequence). The CDR3 spells CASSFRRANEQFF. In nucleotides, the CDR3 is TGTGCCAGCAGCTTCCGGAGGGCCAATGAGCAGTTCTTC.

This clone was seen a single time. The CDR3 coding sequence is TGCGCCAGCAGCCAGCGCGGGTTACAAGAGACCCAGTACTTC. Its protein product is CASSQRGLQETQYF. J is TRBJ2-5 and V is TRBV4-1; a possible D gene is TRBD2 (5 bases). The CDR3 totals 14 residues. With 3 bases removed from V and 2 bases from J, the gap between germline ends came to 10 bases. Germline V CDR1 and CDR2: MGHRA, YSYEKL.

The CDR3 spells CASTYRSGANVLTF. CDR3 nucleotides: TGTGCCAGTACCTACAGGTCTGGGGCCAACGTCCTGACTTTC. The chain combines TRBV19 with TRBJ2-6; a possible D gene is TRBD1 (5 bases). V shed 7 bases and J shed 1 base, with 8 bases lying between them. This CDR3 spans 14 amino acids. CDR1 and CDR2 (germline): LNHDA, SQIVND (reference sequence).

The genes are TRBV7-6 and TRBJ1-1; the D gene is possibly TRBD1 (5 bases). With 4 bases removed from V and 11 bases from J, the gap between germline ends came to 17 bases. The CDR3 length is 13 residues. Germline V gene lookup returns CDR1 SGHVS and CDR2 FNYEAQ. This chain's CDR3 is CASSSGGGRRAFF. CDR3 nucleotide sequence: TGTGCCAGCAGCTCCGGTGGGGGGAGGCGCGCTTTCTTT.

The chain combines TRBV11-3 with TRBJ2-4, with a weak D call TRBD2 (5 bases). The CDR3 covers 16 residues. V was trimmed by 1 base and J by 0 bases, leaving 10 bases between them. Germline loops: CDR1 SGHNT, CDR2 YENEEA. This CDR3 reads CASSLGLALAKNIQYF. DNA for the CDR3: TGTGCCAGCAGCTTAGGGTTAGCGCTAGCCAAAAACATTCAGTACTTC.

The V gene is TRBV12-5, the J gene TRBJ1-4; 11 bases are a match to TRBD1. The germline V gene encodes CDR1 LGHNT and CDR2 FRNRAP. Losses at the gene ends were 0 bases for V and 8 bases for J; bases not matched to a gene: 11. The CDR3 length is 18 residues. The CDR3 nucleotides are TGTGCTAGTGGTTTGGTCCCGGGACAGGGGGGGTCTAGGGAAAAACTGTTTTTT. Encoded protein: CASGLVPGQGGSREKLFF.

This sequence joins TRBV5-1 and TRBJ1-1; D is uncertain. The V gene lost 0 bases and the J gene lost 0 bases, with 9 bases spanning the gap. The CDR3 consists of 15 residues. Germline CDR1 reads SGHRS; CDR2 reads YFSETQ. The CDR3 nucleotides are TGCGCCAGCAGCTTGGGAGGGATGATGAACACTGAAGCTTTCTTT. Protein product: CASSLGGMMNTEAFF.

The chain recombines TRBV19 with TRBJ1-2, with a weak D call TRBD1 (6 bases). Trimming pared 6 bases from V and 8 bases from J, leaving 13 bases between. CDR1 is LNHDA and CDR2 is SQIVND in the germline V gene (reference sequence). This CDR3 comprises 12 residues. CDR3 in amino acids: CASRQGMNGYTF. The DNA of the CDR3 is TGTGCCAGTAGACAGGGAATGAACGGCTACACCTTC.

This clone was observed once. V gene TRBV30 combines with J gene TRBJ2-7, with 11 bases lining up with TRBD2. J was trimmed by 5 bases and V by 0 bases; bases with no gene match: 3. The CDR3 spans 14 residues. Germline loops: CDR1 GTSNPN, CDR2 SVGIG (reference sequence). CDR3 sequence reads: CAWSVLLAGDEQYF. Here the CDR3 DNA reads TGTGCCTGGAGTGTACTACTAGCGGGAGACGAGCAGTACTTC.

Regarding this clone: The junction departs from germline at one end; a sequencing error may be responsible. CDR3 protein: CASSPGSGLPGDF. As DNA, the CDR3 is TGTGCCAGCTCACCAGGGTCAGGACTTCCCGGTGACTTC. The chain links TRBV18 to TRBJ2-5; possible D gene TRBD2, 5 bases. The CDR3 is 13 residues long. Per germline, CDR1 KGHSH and CDR2 LQKENI.

Only one count was recorded for this clone. This chain uses TRBV19 with TRBJ2-7; TRBD1 is a possible D gene (6 bases). The V end was cut by 9 bases, the J end by 3 bases, with 15 bases between. CDR1 is LNHDA, CDR2 SQIVND, per germline (reference sequence). The CDR3 is made up of 13 amino acids. The CDR3 bases are TGTGCCAGCTCATCGGACAGTCTCTACGAGCAGTACTTC. Translating gives CASSSDSLYEQYF. Full variable domain (remainder filled in from reference TRBV19 and TRBJ2-7): DGGITQSPKYLFRKEGQNVTLSCEQNLNHDAMYWYRQDPGQGLRLIYYSQIVNDFQKGDIAEGYSVSREKKESFPLTVTSAQKNPTAFYLCASSSDSLYEQYFGPGTRLTVT.

The chain carries TRBV28 and TRBJ2-7, with 9 bases that match TRBD1. Trimming at V came to 6 bases and at J to 1 base, leaving 4 bases not matched to a gene. The CDR3 runs 14 residues. Per the germline V gene, CDR1 is MDHEN and CDR2 is SYDVKM. In DNA form, the CDR3 reads TGTGCCAGCAGCCGACAGGGGGGATCCTACGAGCAGTACTTC. It encodes CASSRQGGSYEQYF.

The rearrangement links TRBV10-3 to TRBJ1-1; a possible D gene is TRBD1 (5 bases). Looked up from germline, CDR1 is ENHRY and CDR2 is SYGVKD. Trimming removed 6 bases from V and 0 bases from J, with 11 bases in between. This CDR3 contains 14 residues. As DNA, the CDR3 is TGTGCCATCAGGACCTCGACAGTGAACACTGAAGCTTTCTTT. This translates into CAIRTSTVNTEAFF.

The genes are TRBV15 and TRBJ2-5; D may be TRBD2 (5 bases). The germline gives CDR1 LNHNV, CDR2 YYDKDF (reference sequence). Trimming pared 0 bases from V and 9 bases from J, leaving 17 bases between. CDR3 length equals 15 residues. The CDR3 spells CATSRDLVVPGAQYF. As DNA, the CDR3 is TGTGCCACCAGCAGAGATCTCGTTGTCCCCGGGGCCCAGTACTTC.